Presented here are 6 T cell receptor beta chains from one specimen sequenced in a study of cytomegalovirus exposure and HLA in healthy donors. Assay: immunoSEQ multiplex PCR; the TCRdb copy retains only in-frame clones and omits some. The sample contains under 95,000 clones, roughly 94% of which appear only once. The sequencing input was PBMCs. The receptors here all came from a woman under 30 in good health and CMV-seronegative.

The chain links TRBV5-1 to TRBJ1-2; 9 nucleotides align to TRBD1. This CDR3 comprises 15 residues. V lost 2 bases and J lost 1; bases outside the gene matches: 3. Looked up from germline, CDR1 is SGHRS and CDR2 is YFSETQ. The CDR3 DNA reads TGCGCCAGCAGCTTAAGGGGACAGGGTAACTATGGCTACACCTTC. Translating it yields CASSLRGQGNYGYTF. Supplemented by reference TRBV5-1 and TRBJ1-2, the full variable domain reads KAGVTQTPRYLIKTRGQQVTLSCSPISGHRSVSWYQQTPGQGLQFLFEYFSETQRNKGNFPGRFSGRQFSNSRSEMNVSTLELGDSALYLCASSLRGQGNYGYTFGSGTRLTVV.

This chain links TRBV6-1 with TRBJ2-5; TRBD2 aligns across 8 bases. Germline V gene data show CDR1 as MNHNS and CDR2 as SASEGT. The trim removed 3 bases at V and 0 bases at J, leaving 6 bases unmatched. The CDR3 has 16 residues. The CDR3 sequence is CASSDAGTRNQETQYF. CDR3 coding DNA: TGTGCCAGCAGTGACGCCGGGACTAGGAACCAAGAGACCCAGTACTTC.

The chain carries TRBV7-9 and TRBJ2-7, with TRBD1 matching 8 bases. The J segment lost 3 bases and the V segment lost 5 bases, leaving 12 bases of the junction unmatched. Germline lookup yields CDR1 SEHNR and CDR2 FQNEAQ (reference sequence). The CDR3 contains 16 residues. CDR3 sequence: CASSPTSGTGLYEQYF. As DNA, the CDR3 is TGTGCCAGCAGCCCCACTTCAGGGACAGGTCTCTACGAGCAGTACTTC.

V and J are TRBV5-4 and TRBJ2-2; 11 nucleotides match TRBD2. V shed 2 bases, J shed 6 bases, and the junction held 6 bases outside the gene matches. This CDR3 has 16 amino acids. CDR1 is SGHNT, CDR2 YYREEE, per germline (reference sequence). CDR3 amino acids: CASSFLAGGQAGELFF. In DNA, the CDR3 is TGTGCCAGCAGCTTCTTAGCGGGAGGGCAAGCCGGGGAGCTGTTTTTT.

This chain links TRBV5-4 with TRBJ1-1; TRBD1 is a possible D gene (6 bases). The CDR3 consists of 15 residues. With 2 bases removed from V and 3 bases from J, the gap between germline ends came to 14 bases. Per the germline V gene, CDR1 is SGHNT and CDR2 is YYREEE (reference sequence). In nucleotides, the CDR3 is TGTGCCAGCAGCTTAGCCGGACAGAGTTACACTGAAGCTTTCTTT. Protein sequence: CASSLAGQSYTEAFF. Looking up the rest from reference TRBV5-4 and TRBJ1-1 gives the full variable domain: ETGVTQSPTHLIKTRGQQVTLRCSSQSGHNTVSWYQQALGQGPQFIFQYYREEENGRGNFPPRFSGLQFPNYSSELNVNALELDDSALYLCASSLAGQSYTEAFFGQGTRLTVV.

The chain carries TRBV2 and TRBJ2-3; 8 bases fit TRBD2. This CDR3 is 16 amino acids long. The J segment lost 1 base and the V segment lost 6 bases, leaving 9 bases of the junction unmatched. Germline values: CDR1 SNHLY, CDR2 FYNNEI. CDR3 sequence reads: CASRAQLRGGTDTQYF. CDR3 in DNA: TGTGCCAGCAGGGCCCAGCTGCGGGGGGGCACAGATACGCAGTATTTT.